This T cell receptor beta chain was recovered during a study of T cell responses to AZD1222 COVID-19 vaccine (dated by TCRdb to 2020 to 2022). About the investigation overall: AZD1222 recipients given second doses at about 4 weeks or at about 12 weeks were pooled, since spike-specific TCR depth and breadth were not found to differ between the two schedules. TCR sequencing was performed for more than 230 trial participants, of whom some 200 were given two doses of AZD1222 and approximately 25 were given two doses of MenACWY control vaccine. Trial participants were enrolled by age into 18-55, 56-69 and 70-plus year subgroups, with around 150, 28 and 57 TCR-sequenced participants respectively. What the work shows at the level of the full study, not this receptor alone: Vaccine-associated CD4 TCRs spanned the whole spike protein, with dominant responses in regions 160-218 and 743-854. A significant rise in spike-specific TCR breadth and depth was observed after two AZD1222 doses relative to day 0 and relative to MenACWY recipients. The 56-69-year group was small, and its depth increase did not reach significance, likely because of low power. Because no day 14 peak-response samples were available, repertoires were characterized only after the peak T cell response. Nearly half of unique spike-specific TCRs reportedly recognized epitopes outside regions mutated in the B.1.351 and B.1.1.7 variants. Conclusions about previously exposed vaccinees are limited, since just five or six AZD1222 recipients were seropositive for SARS-CoV-2 at baseline. Most participants were white British and females outnumbered males, and the authors suggested that clonal diversity may have been underestimated.

The CDR3 regions of human TCRbeta chains were analyzed by immunosequencing. The original pipeline was this. Repertoire TCRs were checked for matches against a reference library of SARS-CoV-2-specific TCRs that had been generated using the MIRA antigen-specificity platform. Breadth was defined as the fraction of unique TCRs that were SARS-CoV-2-associated. Depth was defined as the fraction of total T cells that were SARS-CoV-2-associated. Using the MIRA data, each spike-specific TCR was assigned both to the spike region to which the TCR was reactive and to a CD4 or CD8 class. Log10-transformed breadth and depth values were compared by one-way ANOVA with Sidak's multiple comparisons tests. TCRdb took this table from immuneACCESS and kept in-frame rearrangements with V and J called. Such tables lack part of the clones; where checked against another copy, unresolved V genes explain under half of the gap, and the rest is unexplained. The V and J calls and the clone size are those of that table, but D and trimming were determined from the DNA. The sample has 150,000 or so clones on record, 85% to 95% of them singletons. Clones ranked in the top ten supply 5.1% of the sample.

Points on this clone: No cognate antigen has been identified for it. One base away there is no much larger clone; base qualities are not given.

The sample's time point label, decoded: baseline before first vaccination. Vaccinee samples came from UK trials COV001 and COV002, including a single-blind randomized controlled phase 2/3 trial of AZD1222 (ChAdOx1 nCoV-19) in healthy adults. For TCRbeta chain sequencing, PBMC samples were collected from trial participants at day 0 and at day 28 after the second dose. CDR1 and CDR2, per the germline V gene (reference sequence), are GTSNPN and SVGIG. The CDR3 runs 11 residues from the cysteine to the phenylalanine. Only the CDR3 part of the read is kept: 33 bases, read in frame from the first base. A distance of 5 bases separates the germline ends of V and J, which lose 2 bases and 6 bases respectively.

The sequence derives from an adult in good health. The material was peripheral blood, obtained on day 0 of AZD1222 vaccination. This receptor chain uses TRBV30 and TRBJ2-1; no D segment can be confidently identified. The nucleotide sequence reads TGTGCCTGGAGTACGGTCAATGAGCAGTTCTTC. This yields the protein CAWSTVNEQFF.